A selection of T cell receptor beta chains follows, all from one sample in a study of blood T cells in healthy people across ages. TCRdb used MiXCR to reprocess the 5' RACE reads, holding one entry per CDR3 protein. This repertoire shows 550,000 to 750,000 distinct CDR3 sequences, roughly 20% found once; its top ten account for roughly 3.6%. Source material: blood. The receptors shown here come from a man aged 70 or older in good health. CDR3s include the opening cysteine and the closing phenylalanine or tryptophan. A D gene is named only where the DNA matches it firmly. Clone size appears in some rows only: once, few, many, or a class for an expanded clone.

>.|TRBJ2-5|few|TRBV20-1
CSASLMTGRETQYF
TGCAGTGCTAGTCTGATGACAGGCCGGGAGACCCAGTACTTC
>.|TRBJ1-4|.|TRBV2
CARSDVGNEKLFF
TGTGCCCGCAGCGATGTAGGAAATGAAAAACTGTTTTTT
>.|TRBJ2-3|.|TRBV29-1
CSVGGPIIPTDTQYF
TGCAGCGTTGGAGGGCCAATAATTCCCACAGATACGCAGTATTTT
>.|TRBJ2-3|.|TRBV12-3/TRBV12-4
CASTPSRRDTQYF
TGTGCCAGCACCCCTAGCCGGAGAGATACGCAGTATTTT
>.|TRBJ1-1|many|TRBV3-1
CASSQGRMNTEAFF
TGTGCCAGCAGCCAAGGACGGATGAACACTGAAGCTTTCTTT
>.|TRBJ1-3|few|TRBV12-3/TRBV12-4
CAGSDLSGNTIYF
TGTGCCGGCAGCGACCTCTCTGGAAACACCATATATTTT
>TRBD1|TRBJ2-7|.|TRBV20-1
CSASWTGASYEQYF
TGCAGTGCTAGTTGGACAGGGGCCTCCTACGAGCAGTACTTC
>.|TRBJ2-4|many|TRBV7-9
CASSLDPGPEDIQYF
TGTGCCAGCAGCTTAGACCCGGGACCAGAGGACATTCAGTACTTC
>TRBD1|TRBJ1-5|few|TRBV7-2
CASSLTGANQPQHF
TGTGCCAGCAGCCTGACAGGGGCTAATCAGCCCCAGCATTTT
>.|TRBJ2-7|.|TRBV2
CASKGRSYEQYF
TGTGCCAGCAAAGGCAGATCCTACGAGCAGTACTTC
>.|TRBJ1-3|.|TRBV5-5
CASSLDFPGSGNTIYF
TGTGCCAGCAGCTTGGATTTTCCCGGCTCTGGAAACACCATATATTTT
>.|TRBJ2-1|once|TRBV7-6
CASSSTTATGRNEQFF
TGTGCCAGCAGCTCCACCACTGCGACAGGGAGGAATGAGCAGTTCTTC
>.|TRBJ2-7|many|TRBV6-1
CASSESYEQYF
TGTGCCAGCAGTGAGTCCTACGAGCAGTACTTC
>TRBD2|TRBJ2-5|few|TRBV5-4
CASSISGRGETQYF
TGTGCCAGCAGCATTAGCGGGAGAGGAGAGACCCAGTACTTC
>.|TRBJ2-7|.|TRBV5-1
CASSPVAQEAQYF
TGCGCCAGCAGCCCGGTAGCACAGGAGGCACAGTACTTC
>TRBD2|TRBJ2-1|few|TRBV20-1
CSAQSGRGYNEQFF
TGCAGTGCCCAAAGCGGGAGAGGTTACAATGAGCAGTTCTTC
>.|TRBJ2-2|.|TRBV3-1
CASSQGTENTGELFF
TGTGCCAGCAGCCAAGGGACAGAGAACACCGGGGAGCTGTTTTTT
>.|TRBJ2-5|many|TRBV7-8
CASRTREGEETQYF
TGTGCCAGCAGGACCAGGGAAGGGGAAGAGACCCAGTACTTC
>TRBD1|TRBJ2-7|.|TRBV10-3
CAISEDRGSSYEQYF
TGTGCCATCAGTGAGGACAGGGGGTCTTCCTACGAGCAGTACTTC
>TRBD1|TRBJ2-7|.|TRBV4-2
CASSRPGQGVHEQYF
TGTGCCAGCAGCCGCCCGGGACAGGGAGTCCACGAGCAGTACTTC
>TRBD2|TRBJ2-1|many|TRBV2
CASRDLTSGSYNEQFF
TGTGCCAGCAGGGACCTGACTAGCGGGAGTTACAATGAGCAGTTCTTC
>TRBD1|TRBJ2-7|.|TRBV10-3
CAIRVAEDRGSEQYF
TGCGCCATCAGAGTAGCAGAGGACAGGGGTAGCGAGCAGTACTTC
>.|TRBJ1-2|once|TRBV28
CASSLYGYGYTF
TGTGCCAGCAGTTTATACGGGTATGGCTACACCTTC
>.|TRBJ2-1|few|TRBV29-1
CSVERGIRDEQFF
TGCAGCGTTGAACGCGGGATCCGAGATGAGCAGTTCTTC
>.|TRBJ1-4|few|TRBV30
CAWSGSVSGAGEKLFF
TGTGCCTGGAGTGGCAGTGTCTCAGGGGCTGGTGAAAAACTGTTTTTT
>.|TRBJ2-7|few|TRBV3-1
CASSATKGEQYF
TGTGCCAGCAGCGCTACTAAGGGCGAGCAGTACTTC
>.|TRBJ2-1|many|TRBV6-5
CASSYSAEQFF
TGTGCCAGCAGTTACTCGGCAGAGCAGTTCTTC
>TRBD1|TRBJ2-4|.|TRBV12-3/TRBV12-4
CASSSWTGKSKNIQYF
TGTGCCAGCAGTTCTTGGACAGGGAAGTCCAAAAACATTCAGTACTTC
>.|TRBJ2-5|many|TRBV5-1
CASSLDATSSGETQYF
TGCGCCAGCAGCTTGGACGCCACCTCGTCAGGCGAGACCCAGTACTTC
>TRBD1|TRBJ1-6|.|TRBV7-6
CASSLGQGFASYNSPLHF
TGTGCCAGCAGCCTCGGACAGGGTTTTGCCTCCTATAATTCACCCCTCCACTTT
>.|TRBJ2-4|.|TRBV14
CASSQSLVNENIQYF
TGTGCCAGCAGCCAGAGTCTCGTAAATGAAAACATTCAGTACTTC
>TRBD1|TRBJ1-6|many|TRBV4-3
CASSHQLGQGAVNSPLHF
TGCGCCAGCAGCCACCAATTGGGACAGGGGGCGGTTAATTCACCCCTCCACTTT
>.|TRBJ2-7|.|TRBV11-1
CASSLAAGGAYEQYF
TGTGCCAGCAGCTTAGCGGCAGGGGGGGCCTACGAGCAGTACTTC
>.|TRBJ1-4|.|TRBV7-9
CASSQGGVLNEKLFF
TGTGCCAGCAGCCAGGGTGGAGTACTTAATGAAAAACTGTTTTTT
>.|TRBJ2-7|.|TRBV11-2
CASSLREGGFSYEQYF
TGTGCCAGCAGCTTACGAGAAGGGGGGTTCTCCTACGAGCAGTACTTC
>TRBD2|TRBJ2-2|.|TRBV7-2
CASSLMSSSGRNTGELFF
TGTGCCAGCAGCTTAATGAGTAGTAGCGGGAGGAACACCGGGGAGCTGTTTTTT
>TRBD2|TRBJ2-7|few|TRBV4-2
CASSQETSGNYEQYF
TGTGCCAGCAGCCAAGAGACTAGCGGGAACTACGAGCAGTACTTC
>TRBD1|TRBJ1-6|.|TRBV5-6
CASSKDRQSSPLHF
TGTGCCAGCAGTAAGGACAGGCAGAGTTCACCCCTCCACTTT
>TRBD1|TRBJ2-7|few|TRBV3-1
CASSARPGQGTYEQYF
TGTGCCAGCAGCGCAAGACCGGGACAGGGGACCTACGAGCAGTACTTC
>.|TRBJ2-3|.|TRBV11-2
CASSLFLVSTDTQYF
TGTGCCAGCAGCTTGTTCCTAGTGAGCACAGATACGCAGTATTTT
>TRBD1|TRBJ2-5|.|TRBV4-1
CASRSDRPETQYF
TGCGCCAGCAGGTCGGACAGGCCCGAGACCCAGTACTTC
>TRBD2|TRBJ2-3|many|TRBV20-1
CSARVGLAGVRGTDTQYF
TGCAGTGCTAGAGTGGGACTAGCAGGAGTCAGAGGCACAGATACGCAGTATTTT
>TRBD1|TRBJ2-7|.|TRBV7-9
CASSDGDRPYEQYF
TGTGCCAGCAGCGACGGGGACAGGCCCTACGAGCAGTACTTC
>TRBD2|TRBJ2-7|.|TRBV5-1
CASSFRTGTSGVYEQYF
TGCGCCAGCAGCTTCCGGACAGGGACTAGCGGAGTCTACGAGCAGTACTTC
>.|TRBJ2-5|.|TRBV6-6
CASRHGRTQETQYF
TGTGCCAGCCGCCACGGACGGACACAAGAGACCCAGTACTTC
>.|TRBJ2-3|.|TRBV12-3/TRBV12-4
CASRRGIITDTQYF
TGTGCCAGCAGGCGGGGCATAATCACAGATACGCAGTATTTT
>.|TRBJ2-7|few|TRBV18
CASSPSRGAYEQYF
TGTGCCAGCTCACCCTCCAGGGGAGCCTACGAGCAGTACTTC
>TRBD1|TRBJ1-4|.|TRBV7-9
CASSATGGTNEKLFF
TGTGCCAGCAGCGCAACAGGGGGAACTAATGAAAAACTGTTTTTT
>TRBD1|TRBJ2-7|.|TRBV30
CAWSDRGAYEQYF
TGTGCCTGGAGTGACAGGGGGGCATACGAGCAGTACTTC
>.|TRBJ1-3|few|TRBV29-1
CSVEKGRSGNTIYF
TGCAGCGTTGAAAAGGGACGCTCTGGAAACACCATATATTTT
>.|TRBJ2-1|many|TRBV15
CATSRSAEIYNEQFF
TGTGCCACCAGCAGATCAGCGGAGATCTACAATGAGCAGTTCTTC
>TRBD2|TRBJ2-5|.|TRBV3-1
CASSRDPWGGIETQYF
TGTGCCAGCAGCCGTGATCCGTGGGGAGGGATAGAGACCCAGTACTTC